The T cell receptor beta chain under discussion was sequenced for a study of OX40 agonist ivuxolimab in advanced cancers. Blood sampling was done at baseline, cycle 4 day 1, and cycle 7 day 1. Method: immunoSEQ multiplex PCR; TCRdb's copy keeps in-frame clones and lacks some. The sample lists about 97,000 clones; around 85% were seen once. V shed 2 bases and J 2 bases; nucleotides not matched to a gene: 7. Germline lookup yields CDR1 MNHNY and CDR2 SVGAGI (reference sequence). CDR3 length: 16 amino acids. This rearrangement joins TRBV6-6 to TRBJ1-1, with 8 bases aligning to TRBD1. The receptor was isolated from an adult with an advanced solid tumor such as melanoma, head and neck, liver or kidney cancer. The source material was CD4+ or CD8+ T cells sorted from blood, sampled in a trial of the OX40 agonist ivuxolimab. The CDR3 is CASSYGNRGTNTEAFF. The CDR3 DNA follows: TGTGCCAGCAGTTACGGGAACAGGGGGACCAACACTGAAGCTTTCTTT.